The following is a T cell receptor beta chain sequence with its context. As yet, its antigen is unknown. The immunoSEQ assay was version 4, run in survey mode. Profiled with immunoSEQ multiplex PCR; TCRdb holds only in-frame clones, not every one. This sample carries 50,000 to 65,000 clones, about 81% of them seen once, and the ten largest clones take more than 1.5%. The stimulus was an HIV-1 Gag 15-mer peptide pool, 1 ug/peptide/mL. CD40L/CD69 double-negative CD45RO-high memory CD4+ T cells were collected. Inclusion required CMV-positive serology and CD4+ counts above 400 cells/uL. A roughly 19-hour stimulation of CD8-depleted PBMCs used anti-CD28/CD49d costimulation, CD40-blocking antibody and enfuvirtide. This entry comes from a study of persistence of HIV-infected CD4 T cells. Study-wide context: Donors were ART-treated; their CMV- and Gag-responding CD4+ T cells were isolated. Blood samples, up to 180 mL, came from multiple time points, except a couple of leukapheresis donors sampled once.

The CDR3 runs 15 residues. CDR1 and CDR2 from the germline V gene are LGHDT and YNNKEL (reference sequence). V shed 1 base and J shed 0 bases, with 9 bases lying between them. Sequenced material: CD4+ T cells sorted from PBMCs after roughly 20-hour stimulation, taken from a patient who received antiretroviral therapy. The chain combines TRBV3-1 (or the pseudogene TRBV3-2) with TRBJ1-1; D unresolved. The clonotype originates from an adult man with HIV who was CMV-seropositive. The CDR3 nucleotides are TGTGCCAGCAGCCAAGGGGATCTACTGAACACTGAAGCTTTCTTT. It yields the protein CASSQGDLLNTEAFF.